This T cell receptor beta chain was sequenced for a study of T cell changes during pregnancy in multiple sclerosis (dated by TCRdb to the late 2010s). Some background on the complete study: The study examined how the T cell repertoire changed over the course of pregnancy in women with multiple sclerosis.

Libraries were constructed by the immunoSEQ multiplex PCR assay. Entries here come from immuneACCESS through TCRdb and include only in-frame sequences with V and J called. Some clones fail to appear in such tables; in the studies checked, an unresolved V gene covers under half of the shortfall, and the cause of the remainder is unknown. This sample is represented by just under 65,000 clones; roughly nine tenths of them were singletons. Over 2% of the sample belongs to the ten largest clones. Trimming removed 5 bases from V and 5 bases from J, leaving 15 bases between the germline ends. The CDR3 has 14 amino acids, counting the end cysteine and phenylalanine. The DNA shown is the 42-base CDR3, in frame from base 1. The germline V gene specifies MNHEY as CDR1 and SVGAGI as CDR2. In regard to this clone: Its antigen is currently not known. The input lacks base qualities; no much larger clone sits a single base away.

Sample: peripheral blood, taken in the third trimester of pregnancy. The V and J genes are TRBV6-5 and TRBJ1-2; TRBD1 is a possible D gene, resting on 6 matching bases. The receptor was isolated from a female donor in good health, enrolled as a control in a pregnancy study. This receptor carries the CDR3 CASSRRLQGYGYTF. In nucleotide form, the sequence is TGTGCCAGCAGTCGTCGTCTACAGGGATATGGCTACACCTTC.